This T cell receptor beta chain was sequenced during a study of Graves' ophthalmopathy and Graves' hyperthyroidism. Findings and caveats of the study: Blood was where most expanded thyroid clonotypes above 0.001 frequency also turned up. The model flagged ophthalmopathy progression at 65% to 71% sensitivity and roughly 72% specificity.

This clonotype was seen only once. Its matching antigen is unknown. Amplification of TCR beta CDR3 regions used RNA transcripts. In the first round, RT-PCR was carried out with HTBI primers, and a multiplex PCR formed the second round. Via MiXCR, TCRdb re-called the multiplex PCR reads, giving one row per CDR3 protein. The sample has about 210,000 distinct CDR3 sequences, 29% seen once. The CDR3 runs 15 residues. Trimming pared 2 bases from V and 7 bases from J, leaving 17 bases between. Germline V gene sequence: CDR1 MDHEN, CDR2 SYDVKM. Disease in donors with ophthalmopathy had moderate-to-severe activity, CAS ≥3, NOSPECS ≥4 and under 3 months' duration. Out of roughly 9.3 ml of fresh peripheral blood, PBMCs were obtained.

This receptor was identified in a man between 50 and 59 years old with Graves' ophthalmopathy. Sequencing input: peripheral blood. The rearrangement uses TRBV28 and TRBJ1-2; D perhaps matches TRBD1 (6 bases). CDR3 nucleotides: TGTGCCAGCAGTTTAATTCTGCAGGGGATATCTGGCTACACCTTC. Protein sequence: CASSLILQGISGYTF.